The 14 T cell receptor beta chains in this list originate from one sample, sequenced in a study of blood T cell repertoires in COVID-19. Measured with immunoSEQ multiplex PCR; TCRdb has only the in-frame clones, and not every one. The sample carries 200,000 to 250,000 clones, 75% to 85% recorded once. What was sequenced was peripheral blood. These receptors were collected from a woman aged 25-40 years with COVID-19, enrolled during active disease.

V gene TRBV11-2 combines with J gene TRBJ2-1; possibly TRBD1 for D (6 bases). Per the germline V gene, CDR1 is SGHAT and CDR2 is FQNNGV. Trimming took 5 bases from V and 0 from J, leaving 14 bases between them. The CDR3 runs 16 residues. The CDR3 region is CASSPIRGSSYNEQFF. CDR3 coding DNA: TGTGCCAGCAGCCCGATCAGGGGTAGCTCCTACAATGAGCAGTTCTTC.

The chain has TRBV10-3 and TRBJ2-1; D possibly corresponds to TRBD1 (6 bases). V lost 6 bases, J lost 5 bases, and 14 bases lay in between. The CDR3 runs to 14 residues. Germline CDR1 reads ENHRY; CDR2 reads SYGVKD. The CDR3 loop reads CAIRETRGNNEQFF. DNA of the CDR3: TGTGCCATCAGGGAAACCAGGGGTAACAATGAGCAGTTCTTC.

The chain carries TRBV2 and TRBJ1-2; the D gene is possibly TRBD1 (5 bases). Trimming shortened V by 2 bases and J by 0 bases, and 13 bases separated the two germline ends. The germline V gene encodes CDR1 SNHLY and CDR2 FYNNEI. CDR3 length: 16 residues. This CDR3 is CASSEKGARANYGYTF. Written as DNA, the CDR3 is TGTGCCAGCAGTGAAAAAGGGGCGAGAGCTAACTATGGCTACACCTTC.

The chain joins TRBV9 to TRBJ1-2, with D tentatively TRBD1 (5 bases). The CDR3 totals 14 residues. The V gene's germline CDR1 is SGDLS and CDR2 YYNGEE. The ends were cut back, 1 base at V and 5 bases at J, with 12 bases in the middle. The chain's CDR3 is CASSVNGGAYGYTF. As DNA, the CDR3 is TGTGCCAGCAGCGTAAATGGTGGGGCATATGGCTACACCTTC.

V gene TRBV29-1 combines with J gene TRBJ1-1; D possibly corresponds to TRBD1 (5 bases). CDR1 and CDR2 from the germline V gene are SQVTM and ANQGSEA. The germline V and J ends were trimmed by 4 bases and 0 bases, with 15 bases remaining between them. This CDR3 is 15 amino acids long. CDR3 residues: CSVGTSRQLNTEAFF. CDR3 DNA: TGCAGCGTTGGAACGAGTAGACAGCTGAACACTGAAGCTTTCTTT.

This rearrangement joins TRBV5-6 to TRBJ1-1, with a weak D call TRBD1 (6 bases). The V end was cut by 4 bases, the J end by 6 bases, with 25 bases between. Germline V gene lookup returns CDR1 SGHDT and CDR2 YYEEEE. The CDR3 length is 17 residues. The CDR3 bases are TGTGCCAGCAGCCGTTTTAATTCGGGGGGGCTCGGCGCTGAAGCTTTCTTT. Amino acid sequence: CASSRFNSGGLGAEAFF. Using reference TRBV5-6 and TRBJ1-1 for the parts outside the CDR3, the full variable domain is DAGVTQSPTHLIKTRGQQVTLRCSPKSGHDTVSWYQQALGQGPQFIFQYYEEEERQRGNFPDRFSGHQFPNYSSELNVNALLLGDSALYLCASSRFNSGGLGAEAFFGQGTRLTVV.

This chain uses TRBV3-1 (or the pseudogene TRBV3-2) with TRBJ2-7; maybe TRBD2 (5 bases). The CDR3 runs to 13 residues. Trimming took 4 bases from V and 7 from J, leaving 14 bases between them. Germline lookup yields CDR1 LGHDT and CDR2 YNNKEL (reference sequence). The CDR3 region is CASSRQAPGEQYF. Here the CDR3 DNA reads TGTGCCAGCAGCCGCCAGGCCCCGGGAGAGCAGTACTTC.

The V call is TRBV7-2, the J call TRBJ2-2, with 8 bases aligning to TRBD2. Germline assignment: CDR1 SGHTA and CDR2 FQGNSA. CDR3 size: 16 residues. The V and J ends lost 5 bases and 0 bases, in that order; junction bases with no gene match: 5. CDR3 region: CASSADGGANTGELFF. CDR3 nucleotides: TGTGCCAGCAGCGCGGACGGGGGGGCGAACACCGGGGAGCTGTTTTTT.

Only a few counts were recorded for this clone. The rearrangement links TRBV7-3 to TRBJ1-2, with D possibly matching TRBD1 (5 bases). Trimming left V 5 bases short and J 5 bases short, with 9 bases between. Per the germline V gene, CDR1 is SGHTA and CDR2 is FQGTGA. CDR3 size: 12 residues. The CDR3 loop is CASSLDKYGYTF. In nucleotides, the CDR3 is TGTGCCAGCAGCCTGGACAAATATGGCTACACCTTC.

CDR3 protein: CASTPPGPLGAMNTEAFF. CDR3 nucleotides: TGTGCCAGCACCCCACCGGGCCCCCTGGGGGCGATGAACACTGAAGCTTTCTTT. V is TRBV6-9 and J is TRBJ1-1; perhaps TRBD1 as D (6 bases). V dropped 7 bases and J dropped 0 bases, with 24 bases sitting between them. CDR3 length: 18 amino acids. Germline-derived CDR1 and CDR2 are MNHGY and SVAAGI.

The V gene is TRBV30, the J gene TRBJ2-7; D may be TRBD2 (6 bases). The CDR3 consists of 15 residues. The germline V gene encodes CDR1 GTSNPN and CDR2 SVGIG (reference sequence). Trimming took 0 bases from V and 0 from J, leaving 12 bases between them. CDR3 sequence (DNA): TGTGCCTGGAGTGTCGGGCTGGGGGGCTCCTACGAGCAGTACTTC. Translating it yields CAWSVGLGGSYEQYF.

The chain couples TRBV9 to TRBJ2-6, with 8 bases aligning to TRBD1. J was trimmed by 4 bases and V by 6 bases; bases with no gene match: 6. CDR3 size: 15 residues. The germline CDR1 and CDR2 sequences are SGDLS and YYNGEE. This CDR3 is CASNGRGQGANVLTF. CDR3 in DNA: TGTGCCAGCAACGGCAGGGGGCAGGGGGCCAACGTCCTGACTTTC.

CDR3 loop: CASSLELAGATSTDTQYF. CDR3 DNA sequence: TGTGCCAGCAGCTTAGAACTAGCGGGGGCCACTAGCACAGATACGCAGTATTTT. The genes are TRBV7-2 and TRBJ2-3, with 11 bases that match TRBD2. The CDR3 consists of 18 residues. With V trimmed by 1 base and J by 0 bases, 6 bases remained unmatched. From germline, CDR1 is SGHTA and CDR2 FQGNSA.

The CDR3 DNA reads TGTGCCAGCAGTGGACTAGCGGGGGGCTCGAACACCGGGGAGCTGTTTTTT. Its translation is CASSGLAGGSNTGELFF. This chain connects TRBV27 to TRBJ2-2, with 14 bases matching TRBD2. CDR3 size: 17 residues. From germline, CDR1 is MNHEY and CDR2 SMNVEV (reference sequence). V was pared by 5 bases and J by 0 bases, with 2 bases of the junction left unmatched.